This T cell receptor beta chain comes out of a study of Ad26.COV2.S vaccination and SARS-CoV-2 variants. Overall study: Each vaccinee took Ad26.COV2.S intramuscularly, once or twice 56 days apart.

As to this clone: Its antigen is undetermined.

Profiled with immunoSEQ multiplex PCR; TCRdb holds only in-frame clones, not every one. The data hold around 300,000 clones, with about 89% observed a single time. The CDR3 has 16 amino acids. CDR1 is MNHNY and CDR2 is SVGAGI in the germline V gene (reference sequence). Trimming stripped 0 bases from V and 3 bases from J, with 12 bases between. Treatment indicated: 15 to 20 received Ad26.COV2.S at low or high dose, single or two shots; several received placebo; per-sample allocation not given. Specimen acquisition occurred on day 63 following the initial vaccine or placebo injection. General study points: Comparable non-spike TCR breadth was observed in vaccine and placebo recipients. A substantial breadth of spike-specific CD8+ and CD4+ T cell responses after vaccination has been reported.

The chain employs TRBV6-6 and TRBJ1-5, with D possibly TRBD1 on 6 matching bases. Sequencing was performed on peripheral blood, taken in a trial of Ad26.COV2.S vaccine versus placebo. The receptor's source is a person between 18 and 59 years old who received the Ad26.COV2.S COVID-19 vaccine or a placebo. The CDR3 is CASSYSGGQYNQPQHF. Written as DNA, the CDR3 is TGTGCCAGCAGTTACTCGGGGGGCCAGTACAATCAGCCCCAGCATTTT.